A selection of T cell receptor beta chains follows, all from one sample in a study of cytomegalovirus exposure and HLA in healthy donors. Produced via immunoSEQ multiplex PCR; TCRdb's table is partial and in-frame only. The table lists about 110,000 clones, about nine tenths of them singletons. What was sequenced was PBMCs. All receptors derive from a woman aged 18-29 years in good health and CMV-seronegative. The CDR3 runs from the conserved cysteine through the conserved F or W. A D gene is named only where the DNA matches it firmly. Part of the rows lack a size; the others show once, few, many or a class for expanded clones.

clone_size,j_call,v_call,d_call,cdr3_nt,cdr3_aa
.,TRBJ1-2,TRBV19,.,TGTGCCAGTAGTAGGTCGACAAACTATGGCTACACCTTC,CASSRSTNYGYTF
.,TRBJ1-4,TRBV5-4,.,TGTGCCAGCAGCTTGGGGCAGGGAAGTGAAAAACTGTTTTTT,CASSLGQGSEKLFF
.,TRBJ2-7,TRBV30,.,TGTGCCTGGAATTGGGACAATGCCTACGAGCAGTACTTC,CAWNWDNAYEQYF
.,TRBJ2-7,TRBV7-9,.,TGTGCCAGCAGCTCTCCCCAGGGGATCGGCGAGCAGTACTTC,CASSSPQGIGEQYF
.,TRBJ2-2,TRBV7-2,.,TGTGCCAGCAGCTTAACAGGGCATATCGCCGGGGAGCTGTTTTTT,CASSLTGHIAGELFF
.,TRBJ2-7,TRBV28,TRBD2,TGTGCCAGCAGTTTATTCTGGGGGGAGGGCTCCTACGAGCAGTACTTC,CASSLFWGEGSYEQYF
.,TRBJ2-5,TRBV4-2,.,TGTGCCAGCAGCCAAGCCGGTGAATCCCAAGAGACCCAGTACTTC,CASSQAGESQETQYF
.,TRBJ1-5,TRBV28,.,TGTGCCAGCATTACGCGGGGGTTGGGCAATCAGCCCCAGCATTTT,CASITRGLGNQPQHF
.,TRBJ2-1,TRBV7-9,TRBD2,TGTGCCAGCAGCCTCACGGGGGGAGTAAATGAGCAGTTCTTC,CASSLTGGVNEQFF
.,TRBJ2-5,TRBV7-2,TRBD1,TGTGCCAGCCAACCGCCCGGGACAGGACAAGAGACCCAGTACTTC,CASQPPGTGQETQYF
.,TRBJ2-3,TRBV19,TRBD1,TGTGCCAGTGGACAGGGGGCTACTCGGAATGCGCAGTATTTT,CASGQGATRNAQYF
once,TRBJ1-3,TRBV30,.,TGTGCCTGGAGTCTCGAGGGAAACACCATATATTTT,CAWSLEGNTIYF
.,TRBJ1-2,TRBV5-6,.,TGTGCCAGCAGCTTGGGTCAGGGTTCCTTAATCTATGGCTACACCTTC,CASSLGQGSLIYGYTF
once,TRBJ2-1,TRBV28,.,TGTGCCAGCAGTTTCGACGAACGGACAGTTAGCTCCTACAATGAGCAGTTCTTC,CASSFDERTVSSYNEQFF
.,TRBJ1-2,TRBV5-4,.,TGTGCCAGCAGCTTGGATGGCGGGGAAGGCTACACCTTC,CASSLDGGEGYTF
.,TRBJ2-7,TRBV18,TRBD1,TGTGCCAGCTCACCTGGACAGGGCCCCGGCTACGAGCAGTACTTC,CASSPGQGPGYEQYF
.,TRBJ2-3,TRBV4-3,.,TGCGCCAGCAGCCTCCTCACTAAGACAGATACGCAGTATTTT,CASSLLTKTDTQYF
.,TRBJ1-1,TRBV6-6,.,TGTGCCAGCAGTTACTCAGCGAACACTGAAGCTTTCTTT,CASSYSANTEAFF
.,TRBJ2-1,TRBV9,TRBD2,TGTGCCAGCAGCGTAGGAGGCGGGAGGGCCAACGAGCAGTTCTTC,CASSVGGGRANEQFF
.,TRBJ1-2,TRBV9,.,TGTGCCAGCAGCGTAGGTGGAGGGGAAGGCTACACCTTC,CASSVGGGEGYTF
.,TRBJ1-3,TRBV9,.,TGTGCCAGCAGCGTAGCCGATGGGCACACCATATATTTT,CASSVADGHTIYF
.,TRBJ1-1,TRBV6-5,.,TGTGCCAGCAGAGCCGGACAGATGAACACTGAAGCTTTCTTT,CASRAGQMNTEAFF
once,TRBJ1-3,TRBV6-1,.,TGTGCCAGCAGCAAATTAGACTCTGGAAACACCATATATTTT,CASSKLDSGNTIYF
.,TRBJ1-4,TRBV15,.,TGTGCCACCAGCAGAGAGGGGGCGGGAGACGAAAAACTGTTTTTT,CATSREGAGDEKLFF
.,TRBJ1-3,TRBV4-2,.,TGTGCCAGCAGAGAACAGGGCGCTGGAAACACCATATATTTT,CASREQGAGNTIYF
.,TRBJ1-2,TRBV27,TRBD1,TGTGCCAGCAGGAGACAGGGGGGCTACTATGGCTACACCTTC,CASRRQGGYYGYTF
.,TRBJ2-1,TRBV29-1,TRBD1,TGCAGCGACACAGGGGTTCGGACCTACAATGAGCAGTTCTTC,CSDTGVRTYNEQFF
.,TRBJ2-3,TRBV9,.,TGTGCCAGCAGTCAAGGGGCGGAGTGGCGCACAGATACGCAGTATTTT,CASSQGAEWRTDTQYF
few,TRBJ2-7,TRBV11-2,.,TGTGCCAGCAGCCACGGACTAACCGACTACGAGCAGTACTTC,CASSHGLTDYEQYF
.,TRBJ2-5,TRBV7-8,.,TGTGCCAGCAGCCCCCCAGCAGGGGGAGGAGAGACCCAGTACTTC,CASSPPAGGGETQYF
.,TRBJ1-4,TRBV5-1,TRBD1,TGCGCCAGCAGCTCACGACAGGGGTTAGGAGTAGGAGAAAAACTGTTTTTT,CASSSRQGLGVGEKLFF
.,TRBJ1-1,TRBV7-9,.,TGTGCCAGCAGCTTTAAAGGAGGGTCCGTTGGCACTGAAGCTTTCTTT,CASSFKGGSVGTEAFF
.,TRBJ2-1,TRBV2,TRBD2,TGTGCCAGCAGTACTAGCGGGAGGGCCACTGAGCAGTTCTTC,CASSTSGRATEQFF
.,TRBJ2-7,TRBV7-3,.,TGTGCCAGCAGCCCCAGAAAGGAGGGGAGCGAGCAGTACTTC,CASSPRKEGSEQYF
once,TRBJ1-1,TRBV15,.,TGTGCCACCAGCATCGCGGGAGGCACTGAAGCTTTCTTT,CATSIAGGTEAFF
.,TRBJ2-1,TRBV2,TRBD2,TGTGCCACCTTAAGGCGGGGGGCTGGGAATGAGCAGTTCTTC,CATLRRGAGNEQFF
once,TRBJ2-2,TRBV7-2,TRBD1,TGTGCCAGCAGAACCGGGACAGTGAACACCGGGGAGCTGTTTTTT,CASRTGTVNTGELFF
.,TRBJ1-1,TRBV28,.,TGTGCCAGCAGTAAAGAGGGCGTGAGGCGCGAAGCTTTCTTT,CASSKEGVRREAFF
.,TRBJ2-7,TRBV6-5,TRBD1,TGTGCCAGCAGTATAGGGACAGCTAGGTACGAGCAGTACTTC,CASSIGTARYEQYF
.,TRBJ1-2,TRBV28,.,TGTGCCAGCAGTTTCTGGCCGTCCTATGGCTACACCTTC,CASSFWPSYGYTF
once,TRBJ2-1,TRBV9,TRBD2,TGTGCCAGCAGCGACACTAGCGGGGGGATCGTCGGCAATGAGCAGTTCTTC,CASSDTSGGIVGNEQFF
.,TRBJ2-2,TRBV4-3,TRBD1,TGCGCCAGCAGCCTCACAGGGGTGGGCACCGGGGAGCTGTTTTTT,CASSLTGVGTGELFF
.,TRBJ1-2,TRBV27,TRBD1,TGTGCCAGCAGTTTAGCAGGGGGCCCGCCCTACTATGGCTACACCTTC,CASSLAGGPPYYGYTF
.,TRBJ2-2,TRBV7-2,.,TGTGCCAGCAGAACCTGGGGCGAAACCCACACCGGGGAGCTGTTTTTT,CASRTWGETHTGELFF
.,TRBJ2-7,TRBV13,TRBD2,TGTGCCAGCAGCTTAGGGCTAGCGGGAGACTACGAGCAGTACTTC,CASSLGLAGDYEQYF
.,TRBJ2-6,TRBV9,TRBD2,TGTGCCAGCAGCGTAGTCCGGGGGGAAGGGTCTGGGGCCAACGTCCTGACTTTC,CASSVVRGEGSGANVLTF
few,TRBJ1-5,TRBV7-2,.,TGTGCCAGCAAACAGGGTTGGGGTAATCAGCCCCAGCATTTT,CASKQGWGNQPQHF
.,TRBJ2-7,TRBV6-5,.,TGTGCCAGCAGTTACTCGACACCGTTAAGGGGCTACGAGCAGTACTTC,CASSYSTPLRGYEQYF
.,TRBJ1-6,TRBV5-5,TRBD1,TGTGCCAGCAGCTTGGAGGGACAGGGAAACTCACCCCTCCACTTT,CASSLEGQGNSPLHF
.,TRBJ2-7,TRBV7-2,TRBD2,TGTGCCAGCAGCCGCTCAGGACTAGCGGCCTACGAGCAGTACTTC,CASSRSGLAAYEQYF
once,TRBJ1-1,TRBV9,TRBD1,TGTGCCAGCAGCGAACTTACCGGACAGGGTGATTCTGAAGCTTTCTTT,CASSELTGQGDSEAFF
.,TRBJ2-1,TRBV4-3,TRBD2,TGCGCCAGCAGCCAAGTGGCCTCGGCGGGGGCCTACAATGAGCAGTTCTTC,CASSQVASAGAYNEQFF
.,TRBJ1-5,TRBV11-3,TRBD1,TGTGCCAGCAGCTGGGAGGACAGGGGAACTCAGCCCCAGCATTTT,CASSWEDRGTQPQHF
few,TRBJ1-6,TRBV27,TRBD1,TGTGCCAGCAGTTTAGTCGGCAGGGGGCTAAATTCACCCCTCCACTTT,CASSLVGRGLNSPLHF